These T cell receptor beta chains were read from a single sample in a study of blood T cell repertoires in COVID-19. Repertoires were generated with immunoSEQ multiplex PCR, while TCRdb's copy carries only in-frame clones and drops some. The sample consists of more than 70,000 clones, around 90% of them appearing once. The source material was peripheral blood. The receptors were sampled from a human donor in a cohort sampled during active COVID-19. The CDR3 runs from the conserved cysteine through the conserved F or W. D genes are given only for firm matches. Size values are once, few and many counts, or a class for expanded clones, and some rows have none.

V,J,D,size,DNA,CDR3
TRBV28,TRBJ1-2,TRBD1,once,TGTGCCAGCACCCCGGACAGGGGAGGCTACACCTTC,CASTPDRGGYTF
TRBV27,TRBJ2-3,.,.,TGTGCCAGCAGTTCCACGGGGTTGCTAGATACGCAGTATTTT,CASSSTGLLDTQYF
TRBV6-1,TRBJ1-2,TRBD1,.,TGTGCCAGCAGTGAAGAGTTTTGGAGACAGGGATTGCCTAACTATGGCTACACCTTC,CASSEEFWRQGLPNYGYTF
TRBV19,TRBJ1-2,.,.,TGTGCCAGTCATAAACGGGATGGCTACACCTTC,CASHKRDGYTF
TRBV30,TRBJ1-1,.,.,TGTGCCTCTAATACGTGGAACACTGAAGCTTTCTTT,CASNTWNTEAFF
TRBV11-2,TRBJ1-6,TRBD1,.,TGTGCCAGCAGCTTGACAGGGTATAATTCACCCCTCCACTTT,CASSLTGYNSPLHF
TRBV7-3,TRBJ2-5,.,once,TGTGCCAGCAGCTTAATGGGCAATCGAAGAGAGACCCAGTACTTC,CASSLMGNRRETQYF
TRBV6-6,TRBJ2-3,TRBD2,.,TGTGCCAGCAGTTCCCTCCAGGAGCGGGATATAGATACGCAGTATTTT,CASSSLQERDIDTQYF
TRBV6-5,TRBJ1-2,TRBD1,.,TGTGCCAGCAAGCTGGGACAGCAAAACTATGGCTACACCTTC,CASKLGQQNYGYTF
TRBV5-5,TRBJ2-1,.,once,TGTGCCAGCAGCTTGGAAACTCTTGAGCAGTTCTTC,CASSLETLEQFF
TRBV4-1,TRBJ1-2,.,.,TGCGCCAGCAGCCCCCGACCCGACAGGAACTATGGCTACACCTTC,CASSPRPDRNYGYTF
TRBV7-2,TRBJ2-7,TRBD1,.,TGTGCCAGCAGCTTAATCGGGACAGCCTCCTACGAGCAGTACTTC,CASSLIGTASYEQYF
TRBV5-1,TRBJ2-1,TRBD2,.,TGCGCCAGCAGCCCCCGGGGGGGGCGCGGACTAGCGGGAGGAAACAATGAGCAGTTCTTC,CASSPRGGRGLAGGNNEQFF
TRBV9,TRBJ1-6,.,.,TGTGCCAGCAGCGTAGGGCAGGGGTCTAATTCACCCCTCCACTTT,CASSVGQGSNSPLHF
TRBV18,TRBJ2-3,TRBD2,.,TGTGCCAGCTCAGACTCAGCGGGGGCCTTATCCTCTAGCACAGATACGCAGTATTTT,CASSDSAGALSSSTDTQYF
TRBV9,TRBJ1-2,TRBD1,once,TGTGCCAGCAGCGGAACCGGGACAGGGAAGAGAGGCTACACCTTC,CASSGTGTGKRGYTF
TRBV2,TRBJ2-5,TRBD2,.,TGTGCCAGACGAGCGGGGGGCCAAGAGACCCAGTACTTC,CARRAGGQETQYF
TRBV19,TRBJ1-6,TRBD1,.,TGTGCCAGTAGTATCAGGGGGCTGAACTATAATTCACCCCTCCACTTT,CASSIRGLNYNSPLHF
TRBV12-3/TRBV12-4,TRBJ1-5,.,few,TGTGCCAGCAGTTTACCTAATCAGCCCCAGCATTTT,CASSLPNQPQHF
TRBV28,TRBJ2-4,TRBD2,.,TGTGCCAGCAGGGCAGCGGGAAAAAACATTCAGTACTTC,CASRAAGKNIQYF
TRBV6-1,TRBJ1-5,.,.,TGTGCCAGCAGTGACCAAGAGTATAGCAATCAGCCCCAGCATTTT,CASSDQEYSNQPQHF
TRBV28,TRBJ2-1,TRBD2,.,TGTGCCAGCTTCACCTCCGGGGCTAGCGGGTACAATGAGCAGTTCTTC,CASFTSGASGYNEQFF
TRBV19,TRBJ1-3,.,.,TGTGCCAGTAGCAAGTTCTGGACAGTTAAATATGGGGGAAACACCATATATTTT,CASSKFWTVKYGGNTIYF
TRBV3-1/TRBV3-2,TRBJ1-5,.,.,TGTGCCAGCAGCGCGACAGATGATCAGCCCCAGCATTTT,CASSATDDQPQHF
TRBV5-6,TRBJ2-1,TRBD2,.,TGTGCCAGCAGCCTTCGGACTAGCGGGGGGTGGTACAATGAGCAGTTCTTC,CASSLRTSGGWYNEQFF
TRBV3-1/TRBV3-2,TRBJ1-6,TRBD1,.,TGTGCCAGCAGCTCCCGGACAGGGGGCGCCGATAATTCACCCCTCCACTTT,CASSSRTGGADNSPLHF
TRBV30,TRBJ1-5,TRBD1,many,TGTGCCTTGGACAGGGGGCTCAATCAGCCCCAGCATTTT,CALDRGLNQPQHF
TRBV12-5,TRBJ2-7,.,.,TGTGCTAGTGGTCATGGTCAGGGGCGCGAGCAGTACTTC,CASGHGQGREQYF
TRBV29-1,TRBJ2-1,TRBD2,.,TGCAGCGCCGCAATGAGCGGGGGGGCCCATGAGCAGTTCTTC,CSAAMSGGAHEQFF
TRBV10-3,TRBJ2-7,TRBD2,.,TGTGCCATCAGTGAAGCGGGAGGGCCAAGGGAGCAGTACTTC,CAISEAGGPREQYF
TRBV19,TRBJ2-2,.,.,TGTGCCAGTAGTATAGGTACGAACACCGGGGAGCTGTTTTTT,CASSIGTNTGELFF
TRBV29-1,TRBJ1-1,.,.,TGCAGCGTTGTAAAGACTGGGGCGGCTGAAGCTTTCTTT,CSVVKTGAAEAFF
TRBV9,TRBJ2-3,.,once,TGTGCCAGCAGCGTAAACCCACTGTCCACTAGCACAGATACGCAGTATTTT,CASSVNPLSTSTDTQYF
TRBV5-4,TRBJ2-5,.,.,TGTGCCAGCAGCTTGGGGGGGCAAACTATTCCTGGAGAGACCCAGTACTTC,CASSLGGQTIPGETQYF
TRBV27,TRBJ2-2,.,.,TGTGCCAGCAGTTTACAGGGGACACACACCGGGGAGCTGTTTTTT,CASSLQGTHTGELFF
TRBV11-3,TRBJ2-1,.,.,TGTGCCAGCAGCTTTGGGGCGAGCTCCTACAATGAGCAGTTCTTC,CASSFGASSYNEQFF
TRBV5-4,TRBJ2-3,.,.,TGTGCCAGCAGCTTCCCGATAGCGGGCACAGATACGCAGTATTTT,CASSFPIAGTDTQYF
TRBV18,TRBJ1-2,.,.,TGTGCCAGCTCACCCGCCGCGTCTAACTATGGCTACACCTTC,CASSPAASNYGYTF
TRBV7-9,TRBJ2-3,TRBD1,.,TGTGCCAGCAGCACATACCGGGACAGGGGATTTGATACGCAGTATTTT,CASSTYRDRGFDTQYF
TRBV2,TRBJ2-5,.,.,TGTGCCAGCAGTGAAGGTCCTCCCTCCCAAGAGACCCAGTACTTC,CASSEGPPSQETQYF
TRBV7-3,TRBJ1-2,.,.,TGTGCCAGCAGCTTAACCCCGGAGACCGCCTATGGCTACACCTTC,CASSLTPETAYGYTF
TRBV10-3,TRBJ1-1,.,few,TGTGCCATCAGTTTGGAAGACAAGCCCACGGCTGAAGCTTTCTTT,CAISLEDKPTAEAFF
TRBV5-4,TRBJ2-5,.,.,TGTGCCAGCAGCTTGGGCGGGGGGACAGCTCTCGGGACCCAGTACTTC,CASSLGGGTALGTQYF
TRBV28,TRBJ1-2,TRBD1,.,TGTGCCAGCAGTTTTTACGGGGGACAGGGGCAAAACTATGGCTACACCTTC,CASSFYGGQGQNYGYTF
TRBV10-3,TRBJ2-5,.,.,TGTGCCATCAGTGAGTCGAGGGCGGGGGCCCAAGAGACCCAGTACTTC,CAISESRAGAQETQYF
TRBV5-1,TRBJ1-2,.,once,TGCGCCAGCAGCTTGGGGACAGCCGATGGCTACACCTTC,CASSLGTADGYTF
TRBV3-1/TRBV3-2,TRBJ2-7,.,.,TGTGCCAGCACCCCTACCCGGGGGTTCCGGAGGGAGCAGTACTTC,CASTPTRGFRREQYF
TRBV29-1,TRBJ2-5,.,few,TGCAGCGTTGAGGGGGGAGAAGGGTCGAATTTAGGGACCCAGTACTTC,CSVEGGEGSNLGTQYF
TRBV27,TRBJ2-7,TRBD2,.,TGTGCCAGCATCGTGACTAGCGGGAGGGCCTACGAGCAGTACTTC,CASIVTSGRAYEQYF
TRBV5-1,TRBJ2-5,TRBD1,.,TGCGCCAGCAGCTGGCCCACAGGGGGTCTGGAGACCCAGTACTTC,CASSWPTGGLETQYF